The present entry profiles one TCR beta chain with its context. The antigen is unknown. The entry originates in a study of cytomegalovirus exposure and HLA in healthy donors. The study, taken as a whole, reports: A later analysis showed TCR association rates differing by HLA locus, peaking at DRB1 and lowest at HLA-C. A later analysis found common viral pathogens apparently linked to several of the most significant clusters. In an earlier analysis, in fewer than 700 donors, most V segments appeared productive either ~87% or ~30% of the time. Beyond CMV serostatus, there was no information to go on about immune exposure.

Germline lookup yields CDR1 MNHNY and CDR2 SVGAGI (reference sequence). The CDR3 has 15 residues. The junction had 8 bases not matched to a gene; V was cut back by 2 bases and J by 4 bases. Primers included in the PCR were 60 Vbeta and 13 Jbeta primers. Sequencing was performed with immunoSEQ multiplex PCR; in TCRdb, only in-frame clones are kept and a portion is missing. Of about 65,000 clones in the sample, 78% were seen once. Sequencing was performed on PBMCs. V is TRBV6-6 and J is TRBJ2-7; 7 nucleotides match TRBD2. The clonotype comes from a girl between 10 and 17 years old in good health and CMV-seropositive. CDR3 sequence (DNA): TGTGCCAGCAGTTACCGGACTAGATTGCAGTACGAGCAGTACTTC. It codes for CASSYRTRLQYEQYF.